This T cell receptor (beta chain) derives from a study of PD-1 blockade in classical Hodgkin lymphoma. Findings and caveats of the study: In CD4+ cells, TCR diversity went up significantly by C4D1, but in CD8+ cells it did not.

Germline V gives CDR1 SGHDT, CDR2 YYEEEE. Between the trimmed V and J ends, which lost 4 bases and 8 bases, there was a span of 21 bases. The CDR3 totals 15 residues. Method: immunoSEQ multiplex PCR; TCRdb's copy keeps in-frame clones and lacks some. Here the sample spans about 6,800 clones, about 77% being singletons. Each and every patient relapsed after autologous stem cell transplantation, and patients got differing brentuximab vedotin exposure. Magnetic negative selection purified CD4+ T cells from thawed PBMCs. With respect to this clone: Its antigen is still unknown.

The chain links TRBV5-6 to TRBJ1-2, with D hard to call. The TCR was taken from a human donor with classical Hodgkin lymphoma. The source was CD4+ T cells from blood, collected at baseline. The CDR3 coding sequence is TGTGCCAGCAGCGAGTCTACCCAGTGGGATAGAGGCTACACCTTC. It encodes CASSESTQWDRGYTF.